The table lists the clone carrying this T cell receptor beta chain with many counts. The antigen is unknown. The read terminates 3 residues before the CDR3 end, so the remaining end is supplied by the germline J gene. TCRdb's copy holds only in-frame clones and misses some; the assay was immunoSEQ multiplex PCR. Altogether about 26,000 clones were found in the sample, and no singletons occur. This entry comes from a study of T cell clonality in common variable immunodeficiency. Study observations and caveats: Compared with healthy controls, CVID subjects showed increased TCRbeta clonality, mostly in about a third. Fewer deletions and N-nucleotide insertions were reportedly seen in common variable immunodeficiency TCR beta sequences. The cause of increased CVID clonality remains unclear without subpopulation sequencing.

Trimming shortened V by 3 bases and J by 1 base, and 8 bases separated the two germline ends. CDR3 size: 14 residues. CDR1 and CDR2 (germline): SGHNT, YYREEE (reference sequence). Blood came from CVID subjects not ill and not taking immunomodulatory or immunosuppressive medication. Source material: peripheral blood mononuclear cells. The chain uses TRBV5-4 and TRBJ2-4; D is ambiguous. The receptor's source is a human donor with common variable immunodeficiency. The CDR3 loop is CASSSPQAKNIQYF. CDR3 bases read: TGTGCCAGCAGCTCCCCTCAGGCCAAAAACATT.